The source of this T cell receptor beta chain is a study of somatic mutations in cytotoxic T cells in rheumatoid arthritis. Sequencing used immunoSEQ multiplex PCR; TCRdb keeps in-frame clones, though not all of them. The data show 5,500 to 6,000 clones, roughly 80% seen once. V shed 5 bases, J shed 3 bases, and the junction held 7 bases outside the gene matches. CDR3 size: 15 residues. Germline V lookup: CDR1 MDHEN, CDR2 SYDVKM. This rearrangement joins TRBV28 to TRBJ2-5, with TRBD2 matching over 9 bases. Sequencing was performed on CD8+ T cells sorted from blood. The sequence was collected from an adult with rheumatoid arthritis. Here the CDR3 reads CASSASSGTEETQYF. For the CDR3, the DNA is TGTGCCAGCAGTGCCTCTAGCGGGACTGAAGAGACCCAGTACTTC.